Listed here are 31 T cell receptor beta chains from one sample, sequenced in a study of T cells after yellow fever vaccination. TCRdb redid the calling of the 5' RACE reads with MiXCR, one entry per CDR3 protein. The data show roughly 500,000 distinct CDR3 sequences, about 19% seen once. The source material was PBMCs, sampled 15 days after the yellow fever booster vaccination. These receptors all come from a man younger than 40 who received the YFV17D yellow fever vaccine.

The CDR3 bases are TGCAGTGCTAGAGCGACTAGCGGGAGTTCCGATGAGCAGTTCTTC. Protein product: CSARATSGSSDEQFF. J is TRBJ2-1 and V is TRBV20-1; 12 bases line up with TRBD2. Trimming cost V 1 base and J 8 bases; bases outside gene matches: 6. Germline V lookup: CDR1 DFQATT, CDR2 SNEGSKA (reference sequence). The CDR3 totals 15 residues.

This clonotype has more than one count but fewer than ten. The V call is TRBV20-1, the J call TRBJ2-7, with a possible D match to TRBD2 (5 bases). Between the trimmed V and J ends, which lost 3 bases and 1 base, there was a span of 10 bases. The CDR3 contains 13 residues. Germline V gene sequence: CDR1 DFQATT, CDR2 SNEGSKA (reference sequence). CDR3 residues: CSASRELSYEQYF. CDR3 DNA sequence: TGCAGTGCTAGTAGGGAGCTATCCTACGAGCAGTACTTC.

V is TRBV30 and J is TRBJ2-1, with D perhaps matching TRBD1 (5 bases). CDR1 GTSNPN and CDR2 SVGIG come from the germline V gene (reference sequence). This CDR3 comprises 15 residues. The V gene lost 3 bases and the J gene lost 7 bases, with 19 bases spanning the gap. The CDR3 DNA sequence: TGTGCCTGGAGCGGTCAGGGCCCTCCCCGAAATGAGCAGTTCTTC. Amino acid sequence: CAWSGQGPPRNEQFF.

The V call is TRBV4-3, the J call TRBJ2-2; D may match TRBD1 or TRBD2 (5 bases each). Germline CDR1 LGHNA, CDR2 YSLEER. Trimming cost V 1 base and J 3 bases, with 9 bases left between them. CDR3 length equals 15 residues. The CDR3 protein is CASSQGWDHTGELFF. Here the CDR3 DNA reads TGCGCCAGCAGCCAAGGTTGGGACCACACCGGGGAGCTGTTTTTT.

In this sample, this clonotype turned up many times. The CDR3 DNA is TGTGCCAGCAGCCCCCTTACGGGGAACACTGAAGCTTTCTTT. This encodes CASSPLTGNTEAFF. The V call is TRBV9, the J call TRBJ1-1, with no clear D. Germline lookup yields CDR1 SGDLS and CDR2 YYNGEE. The length of the CDR3 is 14 residues. V shed 4 bases and J shed 1 base, with 11 bases lying between them.

This clonotype was seen only a few times. The CDR3: CASSLAEEVKYEQYF. CDR3 sequence (DNA): TGCGCCAGCAGCTTGGCAGAGGAGGTGAAGTACGAGCAGTACTTC. J is TRBJ2-7 and V is TRBV5-1; D is perhaps TRBD2 (5 bases). The CDR3 contains 15 residues. CDR1 is SGHRS and CDR2 is YFSETQ in the germline V gene. V was trimmed by 0 bases and J by 4 bases, leaving 14 bases between them.

This clonotype was found a few times. This chain links TRBV5-1 with TRBJ2-5, with D perhaps TRBD2 (5 bases). The germline gives CDR1 SGHRS, CDR2 YFSETQ. CDR3 size: 15 residues. Trimming took off 4 bases at V and 4 bases at J, with 17 bases between the two ends. The CDR3 region is CASSPGSTPAETQYF. CDR3 in DNA: TGCGCCAGCAGCCCGGGGTCTACCCCAGCAGAGACCCAGTACTTC.

The chain is built from TRBV6-2 or TRBV6-3 and TRBJ2-1; D possibly corresponds to TRBD1 (5 bases). This CDR3 comprises 13 residues. Germline V CDR1 and CDR2: MNHEY, SVGEGT. Deletions cut 6 bases from V and 3 bases from J, with 9 bases between. The CDR3 spells CASRDTRYNEQFF. CDR3 sequence (DNA): TGTGCCAGCAGGGACACACGCTACAATGAGCAGTTCTTC.

This clonotype came up a few times. The rearrangement uses TRBV20-1 and TRBJ2-3, with 13 bases fitting TRBD2. V was clipped by 6 bases and J by 1 base; unmatched bases: 13. The CDR3 length is 18 residues. CDR1 DFQATT and CDR2 SNEGSKA come from the germline V gene (reference sequence). CDR3 amino acids: CSATILAGGLEGTDTQYF. CDR3 in DNA: TGCAGTGCAACTATACTAGCGGGAGGGCTCGAGGGCACAGATACGCAGTATTTT.

The J gene is TRBJ2-5, the V gene TRBV12-3 or TRBV12-4; no firm D call. Trimming shortened V by 4 bases and J by 0 bases, and 12 bases separated the two germline ends. The CDR3 contains 15 residues. DNA of the CDR3: TGTGCCAGCAGTTCAAGAAGACGAGACCAAGAGACCCAGTACTTC. This encodes CASSSRRRDQETQYF.

The CDR3 DNA reads as TGCAGCGTGTTCGGCGGGAGTAGCTTTCCGTCGGATACGCAGTATTTT. This codes for CSVFGGSSFPSDTQYF. The genes are TRBV29-1 and TRBJ2-3; 7 bases match TRBD2. V lost 6 bases and J lost 6; bases outside the gene matches: 18. The germline V gene encodes CDR1 SQVTM and CDR2 ANQGSEA. The length of the CDR3 is 16 residues.

The V gene is TRBV3-1, the J gene TRBJ2-7, with no clear D. Trimming stripped 4 bases from V and 7 bases from J, with 8 bases between. Germline CDR1 reads LGHDT; CDR2 reads YNNKEL (reference sequence). CDR3 length: 11 residues. Written as DNA, the CDR3 is TGTGCCAGCAGCCTAATGAGGGAGCAGTACTTC. It codes for CASSLMREQYF.

This clonotype was seen just once. In DNA form, the CDR3 reads TGTGCCAGCAGCCTTTCGTGGAGCGGGAGGGCCGGGGCCAAAAACATTCAGTACTTC. Its protein is CASSLSWSGRAGAKNIQYF. The chain has TRBV28 and TRBJ2-4, with 10 bases identical to TRBD2. The CDR3 covers 19 residues. The germline V gene encodes CDR1 MDHEN and CDR2 SYDVKM. V gave up 6 bases and J gave up 1 base; unmatched junction bases: 15.

The chain has TRBV10-2 and TRBJ2-1, with TRBD2 matching over 14 bases. The germline CDR1 and CDR2 sequences are WSHSY and SAAADI. The J segment lost 9 bases and the V segment lost 8 bases, leaving 15 bases of the junction unmatched. The CDR3 has 17 residues. CDR3 sequence reads: CASSRLAGGAGVLEQFF. The DNA of the CDR3 is TGCGCCAGCTCAAGACTAGCGGGAGGGGCGGGTGTACTTGAGCAGTTCTTC.

The chain has TRBV25-1 and TRBJ2-6; D ambiguous. There are 12 residues in the CDR3. Germline V CDR1 and CDR2: MGHDK, SYGVNS. Trimming pared 7 bases from V and 4 bases from J, leaving 5 bases between. Written as DNA, the CDR3 is TGTGCCAGCAACTCCGGGGCCAACGTCCTGACTTTC. This translates into CASNSGANVLTF.

Comment on this clonotype: Germline is not matched at one junction end, which may reflect a read error. The rearrangement joins TRBV20-1 to TRBJ2-3; D possibly corresponds to TRBD2 (5 bases). Germline assignment: CDR1 DFQATT and CDR2 SNEGSKA (reference sequence). CDR3 size: 16 residues. The CDR3 DNA reads as TGCTGTGCTAGAGATCTGTTAGCGTGGGGCACAGATACGCAGTATTTT. Protein sequence: CCARDLLAWGTDTQYF.

This chain links TRBV20-1 with TRBJ2-1, with D unclear. CDR3 length: 13 residues. Per germline, CDR1 DFQATT and CDR2 SNEGSKA (reference sequence). V was pared by 5 bases and J by 3 bases, with 11 bases between. The CDR3 DNA reads as TGCAGTGCTGACTTGGCCGGCTACAATGAGCAGTTCTTC. As protein: CSADLAGYNEQFF.

A few counts support this clonotype. The gene calls are TRBV18 and TRBJ2-1; 9 bases match TRBD1. The CDR3 consists of 15 residues. Germline V gene data show CDR1 as KGHSH and CDR2 as LQKENI. V lost 5 bases, J lost 2 bases, and 4 bases stayed unmatched. CDR3 nucleotide sequence: TGTGCCAGCTCATCACAGGGGGCGGCCTACAATGAGCAGTTCTTC. This codes for CASSSQGAAYNEQFF.

V is TRBV5-1 and J is TRBJ2-7; D not certain. The CDR3 runs to 16 residues. Germline CDR1 reads SGHRS; CDR2 reads YFSETQ. Trimming pared 0 bases from V and 0 bases from J, leaving 13 bases between. The chain's CDR3 is CASSLDSLAASYEQYF. CDR3 sequence (DNA): TGCGCCAGCAGCTTGGATTCATTGGCAGCCTCCTACGAGCAGTACTTC.

This chain joins TRBV6-2 or TRBV6-3 and TRBJ2-1; 9 positions agree with TRBD2. From germline, CDR1 is MNHEY and CDR2 SVGEGT. The CDR3 is 15 amino acids. V trimming: 7 bases; J trimming: 4 bases; junction bases outside the gene matches: 8. CDR3 DNA sequence: TGTGCCAGCATTTTAGCGGGAGCGATGTACAATGAGCAGTTCTTC. Translated: CASILAGAMYNEQFF.

The genes are TRBV7-6 and TRBJ2-1, with D perhaps TRBD1 (6 bases). This CDR3 region has 15 residues. Trimming took 4 bases from V and 4 from J, leaving 14 bases between them. Germline V CDR1 and CDR2: SGHVS, FNYEAQ. In DNA form, the CDR3 reads TGTGCCAGCAGCTCTTCGGACAGTGCTTACAATGAGCAGTTCTTC. Translation gives CASSSSDSAYNEQFF.

Only a few counts were recorded for this clonotype. The V gene is TRBV21-1, the J gene TRBJ2-4. TRBV21-1 is a recognized pseudogene. The CDR3 sequence is 16 residues long. In DNA, the CDR3 is TGTGCCAGCAGCAAAGCTACTACATTAGCCAAAAACATTCAGTACTTC. It yields the protein CASSKATTLAKNIQYF.

This clonotype was recorded a few times. The V gene is TRBV5-1, the J gene TRBJ2-1; D is possibly TRBD1 or TRBD2 (6 bases each). The CDR3 spans 16 residues. In germline, CDR1 is SGHRS, CDR2 YFSETQ. V shed 0 bases and J shed 1 base, with 11 bases lying between them. CDR3: CASSLERGGSYNEQFF. The CDR3 DNA reads as TGCGCCAGCAGCTTGGAGCGAGGGGGGTCCTACAATGAGCAGTTCTTC.

This chain uses TRBV20-1 with TRBJ2-3; D is unclear. The CDR3 extends over 13 amino acids. Germline V gives CDR1 DFQATT, CDR2 SNEGSKA (reference sequence). Trimming left V 3 bases short and J 2 bases short, with 9 bases between. CDR3 in amino acids: CSARGGYTDTQYF. The CDR3 DNA is TGCAGTGCTAGGGGCGGTTACACAGATACGCAGTATTTT.

This chain links TRBV11-2 with TRBJ2-3, with 10 bases aligning to TRBD2. V dropped 2 bases and J dropped 4; count of bases not matched to a gene: 18. There are 20 residues in the CDR3. CDR1 and CDR2 from the germline V gene are SGHAT and FQNNGV. The CDR3 protein is CASSLKGSGQSGRAPDTQYF. CDR3 nucleotides: TGTGCCAGCAGCTTAAAAGGGAGCGGCCAGAGCGGGAGGGCCCCAGATACGCAGTATTTT.

This clonotype was counted between two and nine times. V and J are TRBV3-1 and TRBJ2-2; 8 bases are a match to TRBD2. This CDR3 region has 20 residues. The germline gives CDR1 LGHDT, CDR2 YNNKEL (reference sequence). Germline trimming cut 0 bases from V and 7 bases from J; bases unmatched to any gene: 19. The CDR3 nucleotides read TGTGCCAGCAGCCAAGAGGAACGCCCTTGGGAGCGGGAGCGTATCGGGGAGCTGTTTTTT. It yields the protein CASSQEERPWERERIGELFF.

This clonotype was detected a few times. The chain uses TRBV15 and TRBJ2-4, with D tentatively TRBD2 (6 bases). This CDR3 region has 17 residues. V lost 5 bases and J lost 1, with 18 bases in between. From germline, CDR1 is LNHNV and CDR2 YYDKDF (reference sequence). This chain's CDR3 is CATSPPGGFLAKNIQYF. CDR3 nucleotides: TGTGCCACCAGCCCCCCTGGAGGGTTTCTGGCCAAAAACATTCAGTACTTC.

The sample holds a few counts of this clonotype. J is TRBJ2-1 and V is TRBV20-1, with a tentative D call TRBD2 (5 bases). The CDR3 length is 17 residues. Germline values: CDR1 DFQATT, CDR2 SNEGSKA (reference sequence). The V end lost 4 bases, the J end lost 3 bases, and 22 bases lay between the germline ends. The CDR3: CSANDRRVGSGYNEQFF. CDR3 DNA: TGCAGTGCTAATGATCGGCGGGTAGGTTCGGGCTACAATGAGCAGTTCTTC.

The chain has TRBV12-3 or TRBV12-4 and TRBJ2-1; 11 bases match TRBD2. The CDR3 runs to 15 residues. J lost 0 bases, V lost 8 bases, and 3 bases had no gene match. For the CDR3, the DNA is TGTGCCAGCGGAACTAGCGGGAGCTCCTACAATGAGCAGTTCTTC. Translated, it gives CASGTSGSSYNEQFF.

This clonotype turned up a few times. This chain links TRBV15 with TRBJ2-5; unclear D gene. Germline V gene data show CDR1 as LNHNV and CDR2 as YYDKDF (reference sequence). The CDR3 runs to 13 residues. Trimming cost V 0 bases and J 3 bases, with 5 bases left between them. The CDR3 here is CATSRDTEETQYF. The DNA for the CDR3 is TGTGCCACCAGCAGAGATACGGAAGAGACCCAGTACTTC.

The chain employs TRBV7-8 and TRBJ1-4; D unresolved. The CDR3 runs 15 residues. The germline V and J ends were trimmed by 5 bases and 0 bases, with 10 bases remaining between them. Germline CDR1 SGHVS, CDR2 FQNEAQ. The DNA for the CDR3 is TGTGCCAGCAGCCCACGAAACCCAACTAATGAAAAACTGTTTTTT. Translated, it gives CASSPRNPTNEKLFF.